This T cell receptor (beta chain) derives from a study of shared clonotypes between healthy human individuals. About the study: There were three CD4 naive, three CD4 memory, two CD8 naive and one CD8 memory plates per donor.

Division of CD4+ cells produced a CD45RA+ naive subset and a CD45RA-negative memory subset. The V end was cut by 0 bases, the J end by 5 bases, with 14 bases between. Germline V gene data show CDR1 as ENHRY and CDR2 as SYGVKD. The CDR3 spans 16 residues. Study findings and constraints: Across subsets, estimated richness was generally greater for naive than for memory populations. Generation probabilities of non-shared clonotypes were lower (relative to those shared by all four donors).

This table comes from immunoSEQ multiplex PCR, and its TCRdb copy is limited to in-frame clones, with some not included. Of fewer than 2.5 million clones listed, 93% were seen once; the top ten hold around 0.37%. Comments on this clone: Its antigen is as yet unknown.

The clonotype was recovered from a man aged 18 to 29 in good health. Some clones in this sample may be carry-over from other donors' samples. Material for sequencing was naive CD4+ T cells from PBMCs. Subset noted: CD45RA+ positively selected. The V and J genes are TRBV10-3 and TRBJ1-5; perhaps TRBD1 as D (5 bases). This chain's CDR3 is CAISESGGRFDQPQHF. In nucleotides, the CDR3 is TGTGCCATCAGTGAGTCGGGGGGTAGGTTCGATCAGCCCCAGCATTTT.